Listed here are 24 T cell receptor beta chains from one sample, sequenced in a study of Ad26.COV2.S vaccination and SARS-CoV-2 variants. TCRdb's copy holds only in-frame clones and misses some; the assay was immunoSEQ multiplex PCR. The sample carries a few hundred thousand clones, 70% to 90% recorded once. The treatment here: over 15 received Ad26.COV2.S at low or high dose, single or two shots; 5 received placebo; per-sample allocation not given. Day 63 following the first vaccine or placebo injection was when the samples were taken. The source material was peripheral blood, sampled in a trial of Ad26.COV2.S vaccine versus placebo. Every receptor here comes from a person between 18 and 59 years old who received the Ad26.COV2.S COVID-19 vaccine or a placebo.

The V and J genes are TRBV30 and TRBJ1-2, with TRBD1 as a possible D gene (6 bases). The CDR3 length is 14 residues. CDR1 is GTSNPN, CDR2 SVGIG, per germline (reference sequence). The V end was cut by 1 base, the J end by 3 bases, with 12 bases between. The CDR3 bases are TGTGCCTGGAGTGGACAGTCAGGGGACTATGGCTACACCTTC. This codes for CAWSGQSGDYGYTF.

The V and J genes are TRBV7-2 and TRBJ2-7; TRBD2 aligns across 8 bases. In germline, CDR1 is SGHTA, CDR2 FQGNSA. V dropped 1 base and J dropped 0; count of bases not matched to a gene: 5. The CDR3 loop spans 16 amino acids. The CDR3 here is CASSLGTSSPSYEQYF. CDR3 DNA sequence: TGTGCCAGCAGCTTAGGGACTAGCTCTCCCTCCTACGAGCAGTACTTC.

This chain joins TRBV6-1 and TRBJ2-7; no clear D. The CDR3 length is 14 residues. Trimming removed 2 bases from V and 0 bases from J, with 8 bases in between. CDR1 is MNHNS and CDR2 is SASEGT in the germline V gene. CDR3 DNA: TGTGCCAGCAGTGAAATCGGTAACTCCTACGAGCAGTACTTC. Amino acids: CASSEIGNSYEQYF.

The rearrangement links TRBV6-6 to TRBJ1-2; D not resolved. Germline V lookup: CDR1 MNHNY, CDR2 SVGAGI (reference sequence). The germline V and J ends were trimmed by 7 bases and 5 bases, with 11 bases remaining between them. The CDR3 loop spans 12 amino acids. The CDR3 sequence: CASILGTYGYTF. The CDR3 bases are TGTGCCAGCATCTTGGGCACTTATGGCTACACCTTC.

CDR3 sequence reads: CASSEGPTLYNEQFF. CDR3 bases: TGTGCCAGCAGTGAGGGACCAACTCTTTACAATGAGCAGTTCTTC. This sequence joins TRBV28 and TRBJ2-1; either TRBD1 or TRBD2 may supply D (5 bases each). Germline assignment: CDR1 MDHEN and CDR2 SYDVKM. The CDR3 is made up of 15 amino acids. V shed 5 bases and J shed 4 bases, with 15 bases lying between them.

The chain joins TRBV3-1 (or the pseudogene TRBV3-2) to TRBJ2-7; 11 bases match TRBD2. CDR3 length equals 15 residues. The V gene's germline CDR1 is LGHDT and CDR2 YNNKEL (reference sequence). With 6 bases clipped from V and 0 bases from J, the junction kept 4 bases outside the gene matches. The CDR3 sequence: CASRTLAGGSYEQYF. The CDR3 coding sequence is TGTGCCAGCAGAACCCTAGCGGGGGGCTCCTACGAGCAGTACTTC.

V is TRBV24-1 and J is TRBJ2-3; unclear D gene. The germline V gene encodes CDR1 KGHDR and CDR2 SFDVKD. This CDR3 contains 12 residues. The ends were cut back, 8 bases at V and 10 bases at J, with 15 bases in the middle. CDR3 amino acids: CATTKTVPPQYF. DNA of the CDR3: TGTGCCACCACGAAAACCGTACCCCCGCAGTATTTT.

V usage is TRBV28 and J usage is TRBJ1-6, with D possibly matching TRBD1 (5 bases). Between the trimmed V and J ends, which lost 2 bases and 10 bases, there was a span of 15 bases. Germline CDR1 reads MDHEN; CDR2 reads SYDVKM. This CDR3 spans 15 amino acids. Here the CDR3 reads CASSLRWGRGSPLHF. CDR3 DNA: TGTGCCAGCAGTTTAAGATGGGGCCGGGGATCACCCCTCCACTTT.

The V gene is TRBV27, the J gene TRBJ2-3, with D unclear. The CDR3 consists of 13 residues. From germline, CDR1 is MNHEY and CDR2 SMNVEV (reference sequence). The V end was cut by 3 bases, the J end by 5 bases, with 9 bases between. CDR3: CASSLGTVDTQYF. CDR3 sequence (DNA): TGTGCCAGCAGTTTGGGAACAGTAGATACGCAGTATTTT.

The rearrangement links TRBV5-5 to TRBJ1-3; D is uncertain. Trimming pared 2 bases from V and 0 bases from J, leaving 12 bases between. This CDR3 contains 16 residues. Germline lookup yields CDR1 SGHKS and CDR2 YYEKEE (reference sequence). The CDR3, as DNA: TGTGCCAGCAGCTTATGGCCGGCATTCTCTGGAAACACCATATATTTT. Protein sequence: CASSLWPAFSGNTIYF.

V is TRBV18 and J is TRBJ2-5, with D maybe TRBD1 (5 bases). The germline V gene encodes CDR1 KGHSH and CDR2 LQKENI. Trimming took off 6 bases at V and 4 bases at J, with 15 bases between the two ends. The CDR3 covers 14 residues. CDR3 DNA sequence: TGTGCCAGCTCCCCGGCCGTCAGGGTAGAGACCCAGTACTTC. It codes for CASSPAVRVETQYF.

This chain connects TRBV3-1 (or the pseudogene TRBV3-2) to TRBJ1-1, with 9 bases identical to TRBD1. With V trimmed by 4 bases and J by 0 bases, 9 bases remained unmatched. Germline values: CDR1 LGHDT, CDR2 YNNKEL (reference sequence). The CDR3 runs to 17 residues. The CDR3 region is CASSLIRGQGLNTEAFF. The CDR3 DNA is TGTGCCAGCAGCCTCATCCGGGGACAGGGTTTGAACACTGAAGCTTTCTTT.

This chain joins TRBV2 and TRBJ2-7, with D tentatively TRBD2 (7 bases). This CDR3 has 12 residues. In germline, CDR1 is SNHLY, CDR2 FYNNEI. Trimming pared 7 bases from V and 6 bases from J, leaving 13 bases between. The CDR3 spells CASKEGGTEQYF. The CDR3 nucleotides are TGTGCCAGCAAAGAGGGGGGGACCGAGCAGTACTTC.

The chain employs TRBV5-8 and TRBJ1-1, with TRBD1 identical over 7 bases. The CDR3 is 14 amino acids. The J segment lost 5 bases and the V segment lost 6 bases, leaving 10 bases of the junction unmatched. Germline values: CDR1 SGHTS, CDR2 YDEGEE. This CDR3 is CASKPTGRETEAFF. The DNA for the CDR3 is TGTGCCAGCAAACCGACAGGGAGAGAGACTGAAGCTTTCTTT. Based on the CDR3 plus reference TRBV5-8 and TRBJ1-1, the full variable domain is EAGVTQSPTHLIKTRGQQATLRCSPISGHTSVYWYQQALGLGLQFLLWYDEGEERNRGNFPPRFSGRQFPNYSSELNVNALELEDSALYLCASKPTGRETEAFFGQGTRLTVV.

The chain employs TRBV29-1 and TRBJ1-1, with D uncertain. Germline lookup yields CDR1 SQVTM and CDR2 ANQGSEA. This CDR3 comprises 14 residues. V lost 3 bases to trimming and J lost 8 bases, with 19 bases between them. In DNA, the CDR3 is TGCAGCGTTGATACCATTCGGGGAAGCTTCGAAGCTTTCTTT. Protein sequence: CSVDTIRGSFEAFF. Complete variable domain (other parts from reference TRBV29-1 and TRBJ1-1): SAVISQKPSRDICQRGTSLTIQCQVDSQVTMMFWYRQQPGQSLTLIATANQGSEATYESGFVIDKFPISRPNLTFSTLTVSNMSPEDSSIYLCSVDTIRGSFEAFFGQGTRLTVV.

The gene calls are TRBV7-2 and TRBJ1-1; D unresolved. V shed 3 bases and J shed 4 bases, with 15 bases lying between them. CDR1 and CDR2 from the germline V gene are SGHTA and FQGNSA. The length of the CDR3 is 15 residues. This CDR3 reads CASSLDSIQFTEAFF. The CDR3 bases are TGTGCCAGCAGCTTGGACTCAATACAATTCACTGAAGCTTTCTTT.

This clone was observed a single time. This sequence joins TRBV4-3 and TRBJ1-4; D is undetermined. Germline values: CDR1 LGHNA, CDR2 YSLEER. The CDR3 length is 17 residues. V was cut by 1 base and J by 4 bases, with 16 bases left in between. CDR3 sequence: CASSQGRSAAYNEKLFF. The CDR3 DNA is TGCGCCAGCAGCCAAGGTCGGTCGGCGGCGTATAATGAAAAACTGTTTTTT.

This sequence joins TRBV7-2 and TRBJ1-6; a possible D gene is TRBD1 (6 bases). Germline assignment: CDR1 SGHTA and CDR2 FQGNSA. Trimming left V 5 bases short and J 4 bases short, with 9 bases between. This CDR3 has 14 residues. For the CDR3, the DNA is TGTGCCAGCAGCCCCCAGGGGTATAATTCACCCCTCCACTTT. This sequence encodes CASSPQGYNSPLHF.

The chain recombines TRBV11-2 with TRBJ2-7; 12 bases match TRBD1. Germline V gene sequence: CDR1 SGHAT, CDR2 FQNNGV. With 5 bases clipped from V and 4 bases from J, the junction kept 6 bases outside the gene matches. The CDR3 contains 15 residues. CDR3 protein: CASSPGTGGAYEQYF. The CDR3 DNA is TGTGCCAGCAGCCCGGGGACAGGGGGCGCGTACGAGCAGTACTTC.

This chain links TRBV3-1 (or the pseudogene TRBV3-2) with TRBJ1-3; the D is unclear. The CDR3 has 14 amino acids. The V and J ends lost 4 bases and 0 bases respectively, with 7 bases between them. CDR1 is LGHDT and CDR2 is YNNKEL in the germline V gene (reference sequence). This CDR3 reads CASSPQFSGNTIYF. The CDR3 bases are TGTGCCAGCAGCCCACAGTTCTCTGGAAACACCATATATTTT.

V gene TRBV7-9 combines with J gene TRBJ1-2, with TRBD1 as a possible D gene (5 bases). The V gene lost 4 bases and the J gene lost 3 bases, with 18 bases spanning the gap. Germline CDR1 and CDR2: SEHNR and FQNEAQ (reference sequence). CDR3 length equals 16 residues. The CDR3 sequence: CASSSLVPGRDYGYTF. CDR3 nucleotides: TGTGCCAGCAGCTCTCTTGTCCCGGGACGAGACTATGGCTACACCTTC.

The V call is TRBV30, the J call TRBJ1-2; unclear D gene. V was shortened by 4 bases and J by 3 bases, with 9 bases between the two germline ends. CDR3 size: 12 residues. The germline V gene has CDR1 GTSNPN and CDR2 SVGIG (reference sequence). For the CDR3, the DNA is TGTGCCTGGATGGCCTTGGACTATGGCTACACCTTC. It specifies CAWMALDYGYTF.

The chain is built from TRBV5-4 and TRBJ2-3, with TRBD1 matching over 9 bases. Germline V CDR1 and CDR2: SGHNT, YYREEE (reference sequence). This CDR3 has 18 residues. J lost 5 bases, V lost 3 bases, and 16 bases had no gene match. This CDR3 is CASSSSKTGTGRGDTQYF. The CDR3 DNA reads TGTGCCAGCAGCTCTTCCAAAACCGGGACAGGGCGAGGAGATACGCAGTATTTT.

The chain couples TRBV5-6 to TRBJ2-5; unclear D gene. Trimming removed 3 bases at V and 0 bases at J, with 0 bases between. Germline V gene lookup returns CDR1 SGHDT and CDR2 YYEEEE. This CDR3 spans 11 amino acids. The CDR3 protein is CASSYQETQYF. The CDR3 DNA sequence: TGTGCCAGCAGCTACCAAGAGACCCAGTACTTC.